Presented here are 10 T cell receptor beta chains from one specimen sequenced in a study of blood T cells in healthy people across ages. Primers used in a second PCR of about 7 to 11 cycles were a sample-barcoded 5' primer and a J-beta primer mix. TCRdb redid the calling of the 5' RACE reads with MiXCR, one entry per CDR3 protein. The sample holds around 1.1 million distinct CDR3 sequences; roughly two fifths are singletons and the top ten take under 15%. The sample consisted of blood. Source of these receptors: a man between 18 and 35 years old in good health.

This clonotype has a handful of counts. This chain links TRBV20-1 with TRBJ2-3, with 10 bases matching TRBD1. J lost 4 bases, V lost 3 bases, and 4 bases had no gene match. Germline V gene sequence: CDR1 DFQATT, CDR2 SNEGSKA (reference sequence). This CDR3 is 14 amino acids long. The chain's CDR3 is CSASGQGESDTQYF. In DNA, the CDR3 is TGCAGTGCTAGCGGACAGGGGGAATCAGATACGCAGTATTTT.

This clonotype has more than one count but fewer than ten. The V gene is TRBV12-3 or TRBV12-4, the J gene TRBJ2-1; D perhaps matches TRBD2 (5 bases). This CDR3 contains 12 residues. Deletions cut 7 bases from V and 10 bases from J, with 14 bases between. The CDR3 DNA is TGTGCCAGCACCCCGGGATTTCACGAGCAGTTCTTC. Residues: CASTPGFHEQFF.

This clonotype was counted between two and nine times. CDR3 sequence: CAISRAGELFF. DNA of the CDR3: TGTGCCATCAGTAGGGCCGGGGAGCTGTTTTTT. The chain links TRBV10-3 to TRBJ2-2; D gene unclear. From germline, CDR1 is ENHRY and CDR2 SYGVKD. The CDR3 is 11 residues long. Trimming removed 5 bases from V and 6 bases from J, with 4 bases in between.

The V and J genes are TRBV6-1 and TRBJ2-4; D perhaps matches TRBD2 (6 bases). The end of the DNA fits TRBJ2-7 better, so the J call may be wrong. Germline CDR1 and CDR2: MNHNS and SASEGT. The CDR3 consists of 12 residues. The CDR3 coding sequence is TGTGCCAGCAGGTCCGGAGGGTCCGAGCAGTACTTC. As protein: CASRSGGSEQYF.

This clonotype has more than one count but fewer than ten. V and J are TRBV30 and TRBJ2-4, with 7 bases lining up with TRBD2. V gave up 5 bases and J gave up 7 bases; unmatched junction bases: 14. The CDR3 consists of 15 residues. Germline values: CDR1 GTSNPN, CDR2 SVGIG (reference sequence). The CDR3 sequence is CAWALRQTSNNIQYF. The CDR3 DNA reads as TGTGCCTGGGCCCTCAGACAGACTAGCAACAACATTCAGTACTTC.

The CDR3 loop is CAWNREANSPLHF. The CDR3 DNA reads TGTGCCTGGAACAGGGAGGCCAATTCACCCCTCCACTTT. This chain connects TRBV30 to TRBJ1-6; TRBD1 is a possible D gene (6 bases). This CDR3 is 13 amino acids long. Germline assignment: CDR1 GTSNPN and CDR2 SVGIG (reference sequence). Trimming took off 4 bases at V and 7 bases at J, with 11 bases between the two ends. Variable domain in full (rest from reference TRBV30 and TRBJ1-6): SQTIHQWPATLVQPVGSPLSLECTVEGTSNPNLYWYRQAAGRGLQLLFYSVGIGQISSEVPQNLSASRPQDRQFILSSKKLLLSDSGFYLCAWNREANSPLHFGNGTRLTVT.

The sample holds a few counts of this clonotype. The rearrangement uses TRBV27 and TRBJ2-1; D perhaps matches TRBD2 (5 bases). There are 16 residues in the CDR3. Between the trimmed V and J ends, which lost 0 bases and 6 bases, there was a span of 15 bases. Germline values: CDR1 MNHEY, CDR2 SMNVEV (reference sequence). The CDR3, as DNA: TGTGCCAGCAGTTTATCTATTCAGAGGGCTCCCAATGAGCAGTTCTTC. It yields the protein CASSLSIQRAPNEQFF.

The CDR3 loop is CASSYRGRLFSNQPQHF. CDR3 sequence (DNA): TGTGCCAGCAGTTACAGGGGGCGACTCTTTAGCAATCAGCCCCAGCATTTT. The V and J genes are TRBV6-6 and TRBJ1-5; 7 nucleotides line up with TRBD1. The CDR3 totals 17 residues. Germline V gives CDR1 MNHNY, CDR2 SVGAGI (reference sequence). Trimming cost V 2 bases and J 0 bases; bases outside gene matches: 7.

J is TRBJ1-1 and V is TRBV6-2 or TRBV6-3, with D unclear. Germline values: CDR1 MNHEY, CDR2 SVGEGT. This CDR3 spans 10 amino acids. V lost 6 bases and J 5 bases, leaving 4 bases between the germline ends. This CDR3 reads CASRYTEAFF. CDR3 nucleotides: TGTGCCAGCAGATATACTGAAGCTTTCTTT.

This clonotype showed up just once. This chain connects TRBV20-1 to TRBJ1-1; weak D call: TRBD1 (6 bases). Trimming took off 5 bases at V and 8 bases at J, with 12 bases between the two ends. CDR3 length equals 11 residues. CDR1 and CDR2 (germline): DFQATT, SNEGSKA (reference sequence). Here the CDR3 DNA reads TGCAGTGCTGGGGGAGGGGGGGAAGCTTTCTTT. It translates to CSAGGGGEAFF.